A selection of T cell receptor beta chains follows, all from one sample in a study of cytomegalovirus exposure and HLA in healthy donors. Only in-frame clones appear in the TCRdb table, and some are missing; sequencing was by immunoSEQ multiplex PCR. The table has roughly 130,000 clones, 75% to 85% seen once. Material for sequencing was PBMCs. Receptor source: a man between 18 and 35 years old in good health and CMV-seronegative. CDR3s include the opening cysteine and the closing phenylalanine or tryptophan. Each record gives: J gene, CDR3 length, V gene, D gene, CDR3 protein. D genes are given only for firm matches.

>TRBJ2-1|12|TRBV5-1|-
CASSSPGIEQFF
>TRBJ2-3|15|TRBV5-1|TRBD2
CASSLRLAGTDTQYF
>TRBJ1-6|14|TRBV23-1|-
CASSQFYLYSPLHF
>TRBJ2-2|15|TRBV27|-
CASSPLPLFTGELFF
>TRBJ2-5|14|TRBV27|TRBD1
CASSLSVGGVTQYF
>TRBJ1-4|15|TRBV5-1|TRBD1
CASSFDRAENEKLFF
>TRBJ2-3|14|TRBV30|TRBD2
CAWARSGRPDTQYF
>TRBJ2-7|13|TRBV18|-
CASSPRGTEEQYF
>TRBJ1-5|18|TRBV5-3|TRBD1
CARNFDRGRLNSNQPQHF
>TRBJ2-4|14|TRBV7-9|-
CASSLSAGDNIQYF
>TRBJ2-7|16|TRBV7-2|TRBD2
CASSLSRASGSYEQYF
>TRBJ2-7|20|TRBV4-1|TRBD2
CASSHSLTSGRAVASYEQYF
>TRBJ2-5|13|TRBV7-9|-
CASSFAQWETQYF
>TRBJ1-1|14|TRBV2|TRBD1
CASRLTGANTEAFF